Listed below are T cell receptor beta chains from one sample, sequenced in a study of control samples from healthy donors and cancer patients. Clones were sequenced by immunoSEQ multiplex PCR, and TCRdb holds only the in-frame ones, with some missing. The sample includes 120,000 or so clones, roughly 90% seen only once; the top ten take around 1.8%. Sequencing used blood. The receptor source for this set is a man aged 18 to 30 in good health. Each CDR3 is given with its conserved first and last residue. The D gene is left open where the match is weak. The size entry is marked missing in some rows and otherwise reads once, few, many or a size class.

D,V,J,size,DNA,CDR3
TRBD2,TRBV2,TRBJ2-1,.,TGTGCCAGCAGTAGACTAGCGGGAGAGGGGGGTGAGCAGTTCTTC,CASSRLAGEGGEQFF
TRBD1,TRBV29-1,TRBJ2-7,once,TGCAGCGTCTCCGGGACAGGGACCTACGAGCAGTACTTC,CSVSGTGTYEQYF
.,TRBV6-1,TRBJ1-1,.,TGTGCCAGCAGTGAGAACAGGAACACTGAAGCTTTCTTT,CASSENRNTEAFF
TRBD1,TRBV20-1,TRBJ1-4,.,TGCAGTGCTAGTTCTGGGACAGGGCTTAATGAAAAACTGTTTTTT,CSASSGTGLNEKLFF
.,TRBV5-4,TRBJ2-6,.,TGTGCCAGCAGCCCTACAGGGCCGGGGGGCGGGGCCAACGTCCTGACTTTC,CASSPTGPGGGANVLTF
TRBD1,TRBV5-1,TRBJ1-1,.,TGCGCCAGCAGCATAGGACAGGGGAGATCGACTGAAGCTTTCTTT,CASSIGQGRSTEAFF
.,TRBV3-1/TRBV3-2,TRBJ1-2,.,TGTGCCAGCAGCCAAGAGGGTGGCTACACCTTC,CASSQEGGYTF
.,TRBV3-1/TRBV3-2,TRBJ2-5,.,TGTGCCAGCAGCCAAGGACTGTACCAAGAGACCCAGTACTTC,CASSQGLYQETQYF
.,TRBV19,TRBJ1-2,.,TGTGCCAGTTCGTTCAAGAGCGGCTACACCTTC,CASSFKSGYTF
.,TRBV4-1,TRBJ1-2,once,TGCGCCAGCAGCCAAGAAACACCCGCTAACTATGGCTACACCTTC,CASSQETPANYGYTF
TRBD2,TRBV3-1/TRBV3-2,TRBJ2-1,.,TGTGCCAGCAGCCAACTAGCGGGAGACAATGAGCAGTTCTTC,CASSQLAGDNEQFF
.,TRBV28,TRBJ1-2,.,TGTGCCAGCCGGGGGGCCCCTGATGGCTACACCTTC,CASRGAPDGYTF
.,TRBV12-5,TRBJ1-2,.,TGTGCTAGTGGTCCCCAGATGGCAGCCTATGGCTACACCTTC,CASGPQMAAYGYTF
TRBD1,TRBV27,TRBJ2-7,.,TGTGCCAGCAGGCGGGGGACAGGGTCCTACGAGCAGTACTTC,CASRRGTGSYEQYF
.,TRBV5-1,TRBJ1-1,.,TGCGCCAGCAGCTTTGGGCCCCCCGACACTGAAGCTTTCTTT,CASSFGPPDTEAFF
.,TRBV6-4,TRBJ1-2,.,TGTGCCAGCAGTGACTCGACTGGCTACACCTTC,CASSDSTGYTF
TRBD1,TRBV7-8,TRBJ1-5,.,TGTGCCAGCAGTGCAGGGACAGCGGAAGGACAGCCCCAGCATTTT,CASSAGTAEGQPQHF
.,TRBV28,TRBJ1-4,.,TGTGCCAGCAGTTTGCGAGGACAGAATGAAAAACTGTTTTTT,CASSLRGQNEKLFF
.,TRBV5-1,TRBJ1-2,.,TGCGCCAGCAGCCCAGAACTTAACTATGGCTACACCTTC,CASSPELNYGYTF
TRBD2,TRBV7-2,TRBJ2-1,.,TGTGCCAGCAGAGTGACCGGGACTAGCGGTTGGAATGAGCAGTTCTTC,CASRVTGTSGWNEQFF
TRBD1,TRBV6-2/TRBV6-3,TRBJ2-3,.,TGTGCCAGCAGTTACGGCGCAGGGGGCGCCTCCACGCAGTATTTT,CASSYGAGGASTQYF
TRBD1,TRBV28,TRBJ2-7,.,TGTGCCAGCAGTTCGTTTCCCGGGACAGGGGCTTACGAGCAGTACTTC,CASSSFPGTGAYEQYF
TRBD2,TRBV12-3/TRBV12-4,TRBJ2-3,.,TGTGCCAGCACCCAAATGGGGGGGTCGCAGTATTTT,CASTQMGGSQYF
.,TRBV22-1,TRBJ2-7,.,TGTCCTGGGAGCGAGGACAACTCCTACGAGCAGTACTTC,CPGSEDNSYEQYF
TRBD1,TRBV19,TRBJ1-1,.,TGTGCCAGCGTAACCGGGACAGGGAGTACTGAAGCTTTCTTT,CASVTGTGSTEAFF
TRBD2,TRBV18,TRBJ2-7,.,TGTGCCAGCTCATCACAGGGACTAGCGGGAGACGAGCAGTACTTC,CASSSQGLAGDEQYF
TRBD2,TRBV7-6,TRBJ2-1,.,TGTGCCAGCAGCCTTAGGCCCCCTGGAGCGGGATATTACAATGAGCAGTTCTTC,CASSLRPPGAGYYNEQFF
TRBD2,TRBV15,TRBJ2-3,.,TGTGCCACCAGCAGAGATGGGAGGGCCACAGATACGCAGTATTTT,CATSRDGRATDTQYF
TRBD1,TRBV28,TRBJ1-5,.,TGTGCCAGCAGTTTGGGGGACAGGGGAAGCTATAGCAATCAGCCCCAGCATTTT,CASSLGDRGSYSNQPQHF
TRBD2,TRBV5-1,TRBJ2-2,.,TGCGCCAGCAGCTTGGTAGCTAGCGGGAGTGTGGCCGGGGAGCTGTTTTTT,CASSLVASGSVAGELFF
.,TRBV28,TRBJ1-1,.,TGTGCCAGCAGTTTAGGGCCCCGGAACACTGAAGCTTTCTTT,CASSLGPRNTEAFF
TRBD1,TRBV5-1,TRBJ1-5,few,TGCGCCAGCAGCTTGGCAGGGGGCGGCGTTCAGCCCCAGCATTTT,CASSLAGGGVQPQHF
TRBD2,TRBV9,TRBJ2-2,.,TGTGCCAGCAGCGCGACAGCGGGACTAGTGGGCGGGGAGCTGTTTTTT,CASSATAGLVGGELFF
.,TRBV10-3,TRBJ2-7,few,TGTGCCATCCAGAAAGGGCGCGACTCGTTGGAGCAGTACTTC,CAIQKGRDSLEQYF
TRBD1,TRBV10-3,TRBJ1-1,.,TGTGCCACCCGACAGGGGAACACTGAAGCTTTCTTT,CATRQGNTEAFF
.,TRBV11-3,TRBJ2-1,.,TGTGCCAGCAGCCGGGCGGGGAAACTAGCAAGCGAGGAGCAGTTCTTC,CASSRAGKLASEEQFF
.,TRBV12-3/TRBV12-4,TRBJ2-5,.,TGTGCCAGCAGTTTAAAGGGGGAGACCCAGTACTTC,CASSLKGETQYF
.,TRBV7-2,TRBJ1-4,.,TGTGCCAGCAGCTTAACGGACAGTACTAATGAAAAACTGTTTTTT,CASSLTDSTNEKLFF
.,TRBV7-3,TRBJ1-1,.,TGTGCCAGCAGCTTAACATTGGGGTACGGTGAAGCTTTCTTT,CASSLTLGYGEAFF
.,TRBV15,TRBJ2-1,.,TGTGCCACCAGCAGAGCTAGGGGGGCGGGGAATGAGCAGTTCTTC,CATSRARGAGNEQFF
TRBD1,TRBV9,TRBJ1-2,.,TGTGCCAGCAGCGAAAACCGGGACAGGGGGAGAGCTAACTATGGCTACACCTTC,CASSENRDRGRANYGYTF
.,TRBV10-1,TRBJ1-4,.,TGCGCCAGCACACGTCTGAAGGGTGAAAAACTGTTTTTT,CASTRLKGEKLFF
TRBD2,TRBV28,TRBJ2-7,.,TGTGCCAGCAAATCCCTAGCGGGAGGTATAGAGCAGTACTTC,CASKSLAGGIEQYF
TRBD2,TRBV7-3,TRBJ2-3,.,TGTGCCAGCAGCTTAACGGGTCGGACTAGTAGCACAGATACGCAGTATTTT,CASSLTGRTSSTDTQYF
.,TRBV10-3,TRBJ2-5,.,TGTGCCATCAGCAACCAAGAGACCCAGTACTTC,CAISNQETQYF
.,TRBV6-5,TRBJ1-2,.,TGTGCCAGCAGCGAGGAAAAGCACTATGGCTACACCTTC,CASSEEKHYGYTF
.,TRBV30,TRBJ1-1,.,TGTGCCCTGTTGGGGCCGGGGACTGAAGCTTTCTTT,CALLGPGTEAFF
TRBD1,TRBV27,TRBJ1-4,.,TGTGCCAGCAGCGGGACAGGGCGAAAACTGTTTTTT,CASSGTGRKLFF
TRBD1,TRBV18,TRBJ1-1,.,TGTGCCAGCTCACCTGGACAGGGCCTGAACACTGAAGCTTTCTTT,CASSPGQGLNTEAFF
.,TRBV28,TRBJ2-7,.,TGTGCCAGCGGGTCTTCCTACGAGCAGTACTTC,CASGSSYEQYF
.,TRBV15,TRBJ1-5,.,TGTGCCACCAGCATGGACAGCTATAGCAATCAGCCCCAGCATTTT,CATSMDSYSNQPQHF
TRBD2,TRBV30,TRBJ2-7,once,TGTGCCTGGAGCGTAGGTAGCGGGAGCTACGAGCAGTACTTC,CAWSVGSGSYEQYF
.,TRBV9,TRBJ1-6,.,TGTGCCAGCAGCGTAGGCGATTTATATTCACCCCTCCACTTT,CASSVGDLYSPLHF
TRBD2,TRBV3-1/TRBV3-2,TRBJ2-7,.,TGTGCCAGCAGCCAAGGAGTAGCGGGAGGGAAGTACGAGCAGTACTTC,CASSQGVAGGKYEQYF
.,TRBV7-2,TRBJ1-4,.,TGTGCCAGCAGCTTAGTAGGAGGGAGGGGGGAAAAACTGTTTTTT,CASSLVGGRGEKLFF
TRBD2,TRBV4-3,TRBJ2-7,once,TGCGCCAGCAGCCAGACTAGCGGGCTCACGAGCTCCTACGAGCAGTACTTC,CASSQTSGLTSSYEQYF
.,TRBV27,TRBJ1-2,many,TGTGCCAGCAGTTCCGGGGGTAGGGATGACTATGGCTACACCTTC,CASSSGGRDDYGYTF
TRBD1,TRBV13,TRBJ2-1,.,TGTGCCAGCAGCTGGGCTCCGGGACAGGGCGGCTCTTATGAGCAGTTCTTC,CASSWAPGQGGSYEQFF
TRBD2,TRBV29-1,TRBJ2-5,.,TGCAGCGTTGAGGGCGGGAGTACGAAGGAGACCCAGTACTTC,CSVEGGSTKETQYF
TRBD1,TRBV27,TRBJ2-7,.,TGTGCCAGCAGGGACCTAGGACAGGGTACCTACGAGCAGTACTTC,CASRDLGQGTYEQYF